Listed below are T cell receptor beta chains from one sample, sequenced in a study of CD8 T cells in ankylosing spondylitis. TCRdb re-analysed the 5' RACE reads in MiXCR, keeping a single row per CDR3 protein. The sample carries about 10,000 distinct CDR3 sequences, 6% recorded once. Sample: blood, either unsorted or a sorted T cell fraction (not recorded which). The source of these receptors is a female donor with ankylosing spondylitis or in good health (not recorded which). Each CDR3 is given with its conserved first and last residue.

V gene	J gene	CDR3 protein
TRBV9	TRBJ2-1	CASSSGTAVYEQFF
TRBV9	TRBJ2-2	CASSAGGFTGELFF
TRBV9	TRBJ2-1	CASSVEAGVVYNEQFF
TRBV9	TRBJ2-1	CASSVGGTGTNNEQFF
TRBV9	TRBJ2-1	CASSVWGGLNNEQFF
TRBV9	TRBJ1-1	CASSPKRVGSEAFF
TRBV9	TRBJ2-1	CASSVEWVTYNEQFF
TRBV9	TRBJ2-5	CASSVVDRGPRLGTQYF
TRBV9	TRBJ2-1	CASSGGGLAYHEQFF
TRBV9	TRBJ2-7	CASNLAGGLDEQYF
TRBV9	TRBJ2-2	CASSVPGGSNTGELFF
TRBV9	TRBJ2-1	CASTKRLNPGQGDNEQFF
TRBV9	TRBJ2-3	CASSVAGTGIGDTQYF
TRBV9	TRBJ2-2	CASSVDLDRGTGELFF
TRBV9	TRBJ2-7	CASSVGGTYEQYF
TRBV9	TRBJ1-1	CASSVESGVENTEAFF
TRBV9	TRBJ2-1	CASSPGTSGFGNEQFF
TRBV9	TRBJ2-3	CASSERVSGGADTQYF
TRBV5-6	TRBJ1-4	CAGLKSRGQENEKLFF
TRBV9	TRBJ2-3	CASSATSGGYTDTQYF
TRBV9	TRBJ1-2	CAREDYTF
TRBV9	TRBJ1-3	CASSGGDSGNTIYF
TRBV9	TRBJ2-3	CASSVFGGSTDTQYF
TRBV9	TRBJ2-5	CASSEWAGTGEQETQYF
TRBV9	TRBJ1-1	CASSSDRTTEAFF
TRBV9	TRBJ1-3	CASSAGMGTGGRNTIYF
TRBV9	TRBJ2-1	CASSGAGGPVDEQFF
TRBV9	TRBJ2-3	CASSVGRWTSGFTDTQYF
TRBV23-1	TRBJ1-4	CASSHGESTNEKLFF
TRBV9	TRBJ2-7	CASSLGSGSVGYEQYF
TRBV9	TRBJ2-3	CASSPLAGPFTDTQYF
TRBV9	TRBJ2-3	CASSGGRDTQYF
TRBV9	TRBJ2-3	CASSERGLAGPTDTQYF
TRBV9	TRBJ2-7	CASSVGLLDVGEQYF
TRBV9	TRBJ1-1	CASSADPDTEAFF
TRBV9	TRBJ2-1	CASSLGSGWNEQFF
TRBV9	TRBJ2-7	CASSPRRDYSYEQYF
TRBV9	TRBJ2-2	CASSAGLAANTGELFF
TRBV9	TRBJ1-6	CASSVGTGGGSPLHF
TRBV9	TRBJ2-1	CASSTTSGVGSYNEQFF
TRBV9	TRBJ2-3	CASSAGRGYTDTQYF
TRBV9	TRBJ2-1	CASSPGGSGYNEQFF
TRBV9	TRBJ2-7	CASSVFSGISEQYF
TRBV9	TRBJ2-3	CASSGDRGLTDTQYF
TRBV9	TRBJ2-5	CASSGGTSGRAGKTQYF
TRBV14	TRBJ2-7	CASRRQAFSSYEQYF
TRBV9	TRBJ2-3	CASSVRSASTDTQYF
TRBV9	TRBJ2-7	CASSQGQGREQYF
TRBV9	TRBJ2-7	CASSPPNTYEQYF
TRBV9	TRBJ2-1	CASSPHWQAYNEQFF
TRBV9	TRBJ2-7	CASSVSIEASGTPYEQYF
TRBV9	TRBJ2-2	CASSVSDSSRDTGELFF